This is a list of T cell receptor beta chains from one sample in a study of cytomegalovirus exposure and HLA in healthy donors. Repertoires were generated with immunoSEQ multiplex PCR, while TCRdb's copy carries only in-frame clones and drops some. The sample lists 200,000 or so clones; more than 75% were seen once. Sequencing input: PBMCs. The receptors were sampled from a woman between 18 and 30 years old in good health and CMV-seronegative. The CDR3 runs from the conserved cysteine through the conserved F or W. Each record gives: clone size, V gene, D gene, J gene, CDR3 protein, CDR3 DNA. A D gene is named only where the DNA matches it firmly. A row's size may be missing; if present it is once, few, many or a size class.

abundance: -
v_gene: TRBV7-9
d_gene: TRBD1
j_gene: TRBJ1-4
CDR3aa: CASSAYRDSDEKLFF
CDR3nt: TGTGCCAGCAGCGCCTACCGGGACAGTGATGAAAAACTGTTTTTT

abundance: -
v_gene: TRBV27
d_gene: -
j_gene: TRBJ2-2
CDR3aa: CASSLLLPQGTAGELFF
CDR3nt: TGTGCCAGCAGTTTACTTCTGCCCCAGGGTACTGCCGGGGAGCTGTTTTTT

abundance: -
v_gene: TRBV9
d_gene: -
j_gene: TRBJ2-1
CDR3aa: CASSVGTAYNEQFF
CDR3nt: TGTGCCAGCAGCGTGGGGACTGCCTACAATGAGCAGTTCTTC

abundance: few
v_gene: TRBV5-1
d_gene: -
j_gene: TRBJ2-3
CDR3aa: CASSLQARMAEDTQYF
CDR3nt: TGCGCCAGCAGCCTACAGGCCCGAATGGCAGAAGATACGCAGTATTTT

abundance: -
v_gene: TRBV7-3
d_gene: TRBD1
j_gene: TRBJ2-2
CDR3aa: CASSYTGGSTGELFF
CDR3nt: TGTGCCAGCAGCTACACAGGGGGTAGCACCGGGGAGCTGTTTTTT

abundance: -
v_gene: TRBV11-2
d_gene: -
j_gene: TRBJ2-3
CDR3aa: CASSPGRLSDTQYF
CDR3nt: TGTGCCAGCAGCCCAGGGAGGTTATCAGATACGCAGTATTTT

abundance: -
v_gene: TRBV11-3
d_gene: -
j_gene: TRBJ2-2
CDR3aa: CASSLGGGRHTGELFF
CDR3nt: TGTGCCAGCAGCTTAGGAGGCGGCCGTCACACCGGGGAGCTGTTTTTT

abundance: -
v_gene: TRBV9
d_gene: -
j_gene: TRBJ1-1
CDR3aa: CASSDSPMNTEAFF
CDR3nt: TGTGCCAGCAGCGACAGCCCAATGAACACTGAAGCTTTCTTT

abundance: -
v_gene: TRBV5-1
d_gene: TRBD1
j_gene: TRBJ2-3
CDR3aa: CASSLVQGATDTQYF
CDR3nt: TGCGCCAGCAGCTTGGTGCAGGGGGCCACAGATACGCAGTATTTT

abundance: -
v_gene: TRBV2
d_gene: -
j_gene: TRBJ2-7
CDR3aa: CASSAAGKSSYEQYF
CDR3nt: TGTGCCAGCAGCGCGGCCGGGAAAAGCTCCTACGAGCAGTACTTC

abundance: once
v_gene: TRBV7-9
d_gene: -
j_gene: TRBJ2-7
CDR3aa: CASSLGGGGTAREQYF
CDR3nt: TGTGCCAGCAGCTTAGGTGGAGGGGGCACTGCGCGGGAGCAGTACTTC

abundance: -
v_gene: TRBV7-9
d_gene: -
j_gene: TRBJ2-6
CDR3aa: CASSLASSSGANVLTF
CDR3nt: TGTGCCAGCAGCTTAGCCTCATCATCTGGCGCCAACGTCCTGACTTTC

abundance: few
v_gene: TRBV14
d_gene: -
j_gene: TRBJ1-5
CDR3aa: CASSQGSQPQHF
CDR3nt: TGTGCCAGCAGCCAAGGCAGTCAGCCCCAGCATTTT

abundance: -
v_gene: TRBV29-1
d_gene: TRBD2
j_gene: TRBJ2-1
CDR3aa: CSVSPGLAYNEQFF
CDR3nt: TGCAGCGTCAGTCCGGGACTAGCTTACAATGAGCAGTTCTTC

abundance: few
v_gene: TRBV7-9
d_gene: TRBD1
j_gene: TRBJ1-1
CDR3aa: CASSLPTGGYDTEAFF
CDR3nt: TGTGCCAGCAGCTTACCGACAGGGGGTTATGACACTGAAGCTTTCTTT